Below, one T cell receptor beta chain is given with its context. The record originates from a study of blood T cell repertoires in COVID-19. Methods used by the authors: Amplification from reference gene primers served as the basis for estimated nucleated cell counts. TCRdb keeps only in-frame clones here, not all; method: immunoSEQ multiplex PCR. For V, J and clone size, that table is used; D and trimming come from the DNA. This sample has fewer than 400,000 clones, with roughly 90% found just once. Cohorts were determined from participant-reported clinical history. Trimming took off 2 bases at V and 0 bases at J, with 10 bases between the two ends. Per germline, CDR1 KGHDR and CDR2 SFDVKD. The CDR3 runs 16 residues.

V and J are TRBV24-1 and TRBJ2-1; D gene unclear. The source material was PBMCs or T cells enriched from blood (not recorded which). The clonotype was recovered from a woman in her twenties or thirties who had recovered from COVID-19. The CDR3 sequence is CATSDSTPSSYNEQFF. The CDR3, as DNA: TGTGCCACCAGTGATTCGACTCCCAGCTCCTACAATGAGCAGTTCTTC.